A selection of T cell receptor beta chains follows, all from one sample in a study of Graves' ophthalmopathy and Graves' hyperthyroidism. One entry per CDR3 protein, called by TCRdb with MiXCR from the multiplex PCR reads. The sample records 300,000 to 350,000 distinct CDR3 sequences, under 20% being singletons. Sequences were obtained from peripheral blood. All receptors derive from an adult man with Graves' ophthalmopathy. CDR3s include the opening cysteine and the closing phenylalanine or tryptophan. Fields, in order: D gene, clone size, J gene, V gene, CDR3 protein, CDR3 DNA. The D gene is left open where the match is weak. Rows give clone size only sometimes, using once, few, many, or a class for an expanded clone.

d_call: TRBD2; clone_size: many; j_call: TRBJ2-5; v_call: TRBV7-2; cdr3_aa: CASSLRGSIGETQYF; cdr3_nt: TGTGCCAGCAGCTTACGCGGGAGTATTGGGGAGACCCAGTACTTC
d_call: NA; clone_size: many; j_call: TRBJ2-1; v_call: TRBV12-3/TRBV12-4; cdr3_aa: CASSLAGLRVSEQFF; cdr3_nt: TGTGCCAGCAGTTTAGCGGGACTCAGGGTGTCTGAGCAGTTCTTC
d_call: NA; clone_size: NA; j_call: TRBJ2-5; v_call: TRBV12-3/TRBV12-4; cdr3_aa: CASMEDQETQYF; cdr3_nt: TGTGCCAGCATGGAGGATCAAGAGACCCAGTACTTC
d_call: NA; clone_size: many; j_call: TRBJ1-2; v_call: TRBV5-1; cdr3_aa: CASSLAQDIYGYTF; cdr3_nt: TGCGCCAGCAGCTTGGCCCAGGATATCTATGGCTACACCTTC
d_call: NA; clone_size: many; j_call: TRBJ2-5; v_call: TRBV25-1; cdr3_aa: CASSEYRDIEETQYF; cdr3_nt: TGTGCCAGCAGTGAATACCGGGACATAGAAGAGACCCAGTACTTC
d_call: TRBD1; clone_size: many; j_call: TRBJ1-2; v_call: TRBV9; cdr3_aa: CASSVAGTGGNGYTF; cdr3_nt: TGTGCCAGCAGCGTAGCTGGGACAGGGGGGAATGGCTACACCTTC
d_call: TRBD2; clone_size: many; j_call: TRBJ2-5; v_call: TRBV2; cdr3_aa: CASSTYRLAGEETQYF; cdr3_nt: TGTGCCAGCAGTACTTATCGACTAGCGGGGGAAGAGACCCAGTACTTC
d_call: NA; clone_size: many; j_call: TRBJ1-5; v_call: TRBV30; cdr3_aa: CAWSGGTLGLFSNQPQHF; cdr3_nt: TGTGCCTGGAGCGGTGGGACTTTGGGTTTGTTCAGCAATCAGCCCCAGCATTTT
d_call: NA; clone_size: many; j_call: TRBJ1-3; v_call: TRBV28; cdr3_aa: CATGRDSRIRNTIYF; cdr3_nt: TGTGCCACCGGCCGGGACTCGAGGATCCGAAACACCATATATTTT
d_call: NA; clone_size: many; j_call: TRBJ2-2; v_call: TRBV18; cdr3_aa: CYAMGDNTGELFF; cdr3_nt: TGCTATGCGATGGGGGACAACACCGGGGAGCTGTTTTTT
d_call: TRBD1; clone_size: NA; j_call: TRBJ1-1; v_call: TRBV6-1; cdr3_aa: CASRGTAWNTEAFF; cdr3_nt: TGTGCCAGCAGGGGGACAGCATGGAACACTGAAGCTTTCTTT
d_call: NA; clone_size: many; j_call: TRBJ1-1; v_call: TRBV12-3/TRBV12-4; cdr3_aa: CASSAVGARAFF; cdr3_nt: TGTGCCAGCAGTGCAGTAGGGGCACGAGCTTTCTTT
d_call: TRBD1; clone_size: many; j_call: TRBJ2-3; v_call: TRBV24-1; cdr3_aa: CATSEERQGPLTDTQYF; cdr3_nt: TGTGCCACCAGTGAGGAGCGACAGGGCCCCCTCACAGATACGCAGTATTTT
d_call: NA; clone_size: many; j_call: TRBJ1-1; v_call: TRBV11-2; cdr3_aa: CASSLGPRGPEAFF; cdr3_nt: TGTGCCAGCAGCTTAGGGCCCAGGGGCCCTGAAGCTTTCTTT
d_call: NA; clone_size: many; j_call: TRBJ1-3; v_call: TRBV7-9; cdr3_aa: CASSLLGNTIYF; cdr3_nt: TGTGCCAGCAGCCTACTAGGAAACACCATATATTTT
d_call: NA; clone_size: many; j_call: TRBJ1-5; v_call: TRBV6-1; cdr3_aa: CAGSEVGQPQHF; cdr3_nt: TGTGCCGGGTCCGAGGTCGGTCAGCCCCAGCATTTT
d_call: NA; clone_size: many; j_call: TRBJ2-2; v_call: TRBV7-8; cdr3_aa: CASSPQDVNTGELFF; cdr3_nt: TGCGCCAGCAGCCCACAGGATGTTAACACCGGGGAGCTGTTTTTT
d_call: NA; clone_size: many; j_call: TRBJ1-6; v_call: TRBV24-1; cdr3_aa: CATSDGNSPLHF; cdr3_nt: TGTGCCACCTCAGACGGGAATTCACCCCTCCACTTT
d_call: TRBD1; clone_size: many; j_call: TRBJ1-5; v_call: TRBV12-3/TRBV12-4; cdr3_aa: CASRLPGQSDQPQHF; cdr3_nt: TGTGCCAGCAGGCTACCGGGACAGTCGGATCAGCCCCAGCATTTT
d_call: NA; clone_size: many; j_call: TRBJ2-5; v_call: TRBV6-1; cdr3_aa: CASSEALGMGRNLQETQYF; cdr3_nt: TGTGCCAGCAGTGAAGCGTTAGGGATGGGGCGAAACCTCCAAGAGACCCAGTACTTC
d_call: NA; clone_size: many; j_call: TRBJ1-2; v_call: TRBV28; cdr3_aa: CAILQGRLYGYTF; cdr3_nt: TGTGCCATCTTGCAGGGCCGACTGTATGGCTACACCTTC
d_call: NA; clone_size: many; j_call: TRBJ1-6; v_call: TRBV12-3/TRBV12-4; cdr3_aa: CASSRPPGSSLHF; cdr3_nt: TGTGCCAGCAGTCGCCCCCCAGGATCATCCCTCCACTTT
d_call: NA; clone_size: many; j_call: TRBJ1-3; v_call: TRBV18; cdr3_aa: CASSPLYRVTGNTIYF; cdr3_nt: TGTGCCAGCTCACCCCTGTATAGGGTAACTGGAAACACCATATATTTT
d_call: NA; clone_size: many; j_call: TRBJ1-6; v_call: TRBV2; cdr3_aa: CASSSGPNNSPLHF; cdr3_nt: TGTGCCAGCAGTTCCGGGCCAAATAATTCACCCCTCCACTTT
d_call: NA; clone_size: many; j_call: TRBJ1-1; v_call: TRBV5-1; cdr3_aa: CASSPITGNTEAFF; cdr3_nt: TGCGCCAGCAGCCCCATTACCGGGAACACTGAAGCTTTCTTT
d_call: NA; clone_size: many; j_call: TRBJ1-6; v_call: TRBV7-2; cdr3_aa: CASTRPPVAASPLHF; cdr3_nt: TGTGCCAGCACGAGACCCCCCGTGGCAGCCTCACCCCTCCACTTT
d_call: NA; clone_size: many; j_call: TRBJ2-6; v_call: TRBV5-6; cdr3_aa: CASSFTSSGANVLTF; cdr3_nt: TGTGCCAGCAGCTTTACTAGCTCTGGGGCCAACGTCCTGACTTTC
d_call: TRBD2; clone_size: many; j_call: TRBJ2-2; v_call: TRBV10-1; cdr3_aa: CASSEELLAGTTGELFF; cdr3_nt: TGCGCCAGCAGTGAGGAACTTCTAGCGGGAACCACCGGGGAGCTGTTTTTT
d_call: TRBD2; clone_size: few; j_call: TRBJ2-7; v_call: TRBV4-2; cdr3_aa: CASSQDPLAGVFHEQYF; cdr3_nt: TGTGCCAGCAGCCAAGACCCCCTAGCGGGAGTGTTCCACGAGCAGTACTTC
d_call: NA; clone_size: many; j_call: TRBJ2-7; v_call: TRBV2; cdr3_aa: CASSNSGPLSEQYF; cdr3_nt: TGTGCCAGCAGTAATTCCGGGCCCCTTTCTGAGCAGTACTTC
d_call: NA; clone_size: many; j_call: TRBJ1-2; v_call: TRBV19; cdr3_aa: CASSNLYGYTF; cdr3_nt: TGTGCCAGTAGTAACCTCTATGGCTACACCTTC
d_call: TRBD2; clone_size: many; j_call: TRBJ2-5; v_call: TRBV7-2; cdr3_aa: CASSLVAGGGAETQYF; cdr3_nt: TGTGCCAGCAGCTTGGTTGCTGGCGGGGGGGCAGAGACCCAGTACTTC
d_call: TRBD1; clone_size: few; j_call: TRBJ1-2; v_call: TRBV6-1; cdr3_aa: CASRRTGVIQYGYTF; cdr3_nt: TGTGCCAGCAGGCGGACAGGGGTTATTCAATATGGCTACACCTTC
d_call: NA; clone_size: many; j_call: TRBJ2-2; v_call: TRBV6-4; cdr3_aa: CASSPGIAASNTGELFF; cdr3_nt: TGTGCCAGCAGCCCCGGAATAGCGGCTTCGAACACCGGGGAGCTGTTTTTT
d_call: NA; clone_size: many; j_call: TRBJ2-7; v_call: TRBV24-1; cdr3_aa: CATSDLSHRSSYEQYF; cdr3_nt: TGTGCCACCAGTGATTTGAGCCACAGGAGCTCCTACGAGCAGTACTTC
d_call: NA; clone_size: NA; j_call: TRBJ2-7; v_call: TRBV4-1; cdr3_aa: CASSQVYRWPSYEQYF; cdr3_nt: TGCGCCAGCAGCCAAGTCTACCGGTGGCCCTCCTACGAGCAGTACTTC
d_call: NA; clone_size: many; j_call: TRBJ1-5; v_call: TRBV12-3/TRBV12-4; cdr3_aa: CASSQEGIGNQPQHF; cdr3_nt: TGTGCCAGCAGTCAAGAGGGGATAGGCAATCAGCCCCAGCATTTT
d_call: NA; clone_size: NA; j_call: TRBJ2-5; v_call: TRBV12-3/TRBV12-4; cdr3_aa: CASATGSGTQETQYF; cdr3_nt: TGTGCCAGCGCGACTGGAAGCGGGACACAAGAGACCCAGTACTTC
d_call: NA; clone_size: many; j_call: TRBJ2-2; v_call: TRBV6-5; cdr3_aa: CASSTREAGELFF; cdr3_nt: TGTGCCAGCAGTACCAGGGAGGCCGGGGAGCTGTTTTTT
d_call: NA; clone_size: many; j_call: TRBJ1-1; v_call: TRBV3-1; cdr3_aa: CASSQGRGTEAFF; cdr3_nt: TGTGCCAGCAGCCAAGGCAGGGGAACTGAAGCTTTCTTT
d_call: NA; clone_size: many; j_call: TRBJ1-1; v_call: TRBV6-1; cdr3_aa: CASSPQGSTTEAFF; cdr3_nt: TGTGCCAGCAGTCCACAGGGTTCGACCACTGAAGCTTTCTTT
d_call: TRBD1; clone_size: NA; j_call: TRBJ1-1; v_call: TRBV11-2; cdr3_aa: CASSLGDREVNTEAFF; cdr3_nt: TGTGCCAGCAGCTTAGGGGACAGGGAAGTGAACACTGAAGCTTTCTTT
d_call: NA; clone_size: many; j_call: TRBJ1-5; v_call: TRBV19; cdr3_aa: CASSKDMGQPQHF; cdr3_nt: TGTGCCAGTAGTAAGGATATGGGGCAGCCCCAGCATTTT
d_call: NA; clone_size: NA; j_call: TRBJ1-1; v_call: TRBV11-2; cdr3_aa: CASSLDGSEAFF; cdr3_nt: TGTGCCAGCAGCCTTGACGGGAGTGAAGCTTTCTTT
d_call: NA; clone_size: many; j_call: TRBJ2-7; v_call: TRBV7-2; cdr3_aa: CASGGDNSYEQYF; cdr3_nt: TGTGCCAGCGGAGGGGACAACTCCTACGAGCAGTACTTC
d_call: NA; clone_size: many; j_call: TRBJ1-5; v_call: TRBV18; cdr3_aa: CASSLPPGQPQHF; cdr3_nt: TGTGCCAGCTCACTTCCCCCAGGTCAGCCCCAGCATTTT
d_call: TRBD1; clone_size: few; j_call: TRBJ2-1; v_call: TRBV5-1; cdr3_aa: CASSLPGTGGNEQFF; cdr3_nt: TGCGCCAGCAGCTTACCCGGGACAGGGGGGAATGAGCAGTTCTTC
d_call: NA; clone_size: many; j_call: TRBJ1-2; v_call: TRBV18; cdr3_aa: CASSPGPTYGYTF; cdr3_nt: TGTGCCAGCTCACCGGGCCCGACGTATGGCTACACCTTC
d_call: TRBD2; clone_size: NA; j_call: TRBJ2-7; v_call: TRBV12-3/TRBV12-4; cdr3_aa: CASSLIGGTVVAGGEQYF; cdr3_nt: TGTGCCAGCAGCCTTATAGGGGGGACTGTTGTAGCGGGGGGCGAGCAGTACTTC
d_call: TRBD2; clone_size: NA; j_call: TRBJ2-7; v_call: TRBV19; cdr3_aa: CASSLSTSGHSEQYF; cdr3_nt: TGTGCCAGCAGCTTATCGACTAGCGGTCACAGCGAGCAGTACTTC
d_call: TRBD1; clone_size: NA; j_call: TRBJ1-1; v_call: TRBV5-1; cdr3_aa: CASSLAQGGGTEAFF; cdr3_nt: TGCGCCAGCAGCCTCGCACAGGGGGGCGGCACTGAAGCTTTCTTT
d_call: NA; clone_size: many; j_call: TRBJ1-5; v_call: TRBV11-2; cdr3_aa: CASSLEGGAEQPQHF; cdr3_nt: TGTGCCAGCAGCTTAGAAGGGGGGGCCGAACAGCCCCAGCATTTT
d_call: NA; clone_size: many; j_call: TRBJ2-7; v_call: TRBV14; cdr3_aa: CASSTFLGSSYEQYF; cdr3_nt: TGTGCCAGCAGCACCTTCTTGGGGAGCTCCTACGAGCAGTACTTC
d_call: NA; clone_size: many; j_call: TRBJ1-3; v_call: TRBV2; cdr3_aa: CASSDPRQLSSGNTIYF; cdr3_nt: TGTGCCAGCAGTGATCCGAGACAGTTGAGCTCTGGAAACACCATATATTTT
d_call: NA; clone_size: few; j_call: TRBJ1-2; v_call: TRBV6-2/TRBV6-3; cdr3_aa: CASSHREESGYTF; cdr3_nt: TGTGCCAGCAGTCACAGGGAAGAGAGCGGCTACACCTTC
d_call: TRBD2; clone_size: many; j_call: TRBJ2-7; v_call: TRBV20-1; cdr3_aa: CSAHHGLAETYEQYF; cdr3_nt: TGCAGTGCGCACCACGGACTAGCGGAAACCTACGAGCAGTACTTC
d_call: NA; clone_size: many; j_call: TRBJ2-7; v_call: TRBV7-3; cdr3_aa: CASSLGPGKAYEQYF; cdr3_nt: TGTGCCAGCAGCCTCGGACCGGGAAAAGCCTACGAGCAGTACTTC
d_call: TRBD2; clone_size: many; j_call: TRBJ2-5; v_call: TRBV7-9; cdr3_aa: CASSLGLAGEQETQYF; cdr3_nt: TGTGCCAGCAGCTTAGGACTAGCGGGGGAACAAGAGACCCAGTACTTC
d_call: TRBD1; clone_size: NA; j_call: TRBJ1-2; v_call: TRBV19; cdr3_aa: CASGGGTDNYGYTF; cdr3_nt: TGTGCCAGCGGGGGCGGGACAGATAACTATGGCTACACCTTC
d_call: NA; clone_size: many; j_call: TRBJ2-6; v_call: TRBV6-1; cdr3_aa: CASLTSSGANVLTF; cdr3_nt: TGTGCCAGCCTGACTAGCTCTGGGGCCAACGTCCTGACTTTC